This entry lists 8 T cell receptor beta chains sequenced from one sample in a study of cytomegalovirus exposure and HLA in healthy donors. PCR used 60 Vbeta primers and 13 Jbeta primers. The protocol was immunoSEQ multiplex PCR, while the TCRdb copy is restricted to in-frame clones and leaves out a portion. The sample shows 95,000 or so clones, about 76% of them seen only once. The sample consisted of PBMCs. The receptors stem from a woman between 65 and 79 years old in good health and CMV-seropositive.

This clone was counted a few times. This chain links TRBV7-3 with TRBJ2-1; 7 bases map to TRBD2. Germline-derived CDR1 and CDR2 are SGHTA and FQGTGA. The J segment lost 2 bases and the V segment lost 5 bases, leaving 9 bases of the junction unmatched. This CDR3 has 16 residues. The CDR3 protein is CASSLRAGETYNEQFF. CDR3 nucleotide sequence: TGTGCCAGCAGCCTAAGGGCGGGAGAAACCTACAATGAGCAGTTCTTC.

The V and J genes are TRBV5-1 and TRBJ1-1; TRBD1 is a possible D gene (6 bases). The CDR3 spans 11 residues. Germline V gives CDR1 SGHRS, CDR2 YFSETQ. Trimming removed 5 bases at V and 6 bases at J, with 8 bases between. CDR3 DNA: TGCGCCAGCAGGAGGGGGTCTGAAGCTTTCTTT. Translated, it gives CASRRGSEAFF.

The gene calls are TRBV7-2 and TRBJ2-3, with a possible D match to TRBD1 (6 bases). Germline V gives CDR1 SGHTA, CDR2 FQGNSA. V shed 2 bases and J shed 2 bases, with 11 bases lying between them. The CDR3 is 15 residues long. The DNA for the CDR3 is TGTGCCAGCAGCTTACTAGGACAGACCACAGATACGCAGTATTTT. It yields the protein CASSLLGQTTDTQYF.

The chain is built from TRBV15 and TRBJ1-5, with a possible D match to TRBD1 (5 bases). Looked up from germline, CDR1 is LNHNV and CDR2 is YYDKDF (reference sequence). The length of the CDR3 is 15 residues. With 0 bases removed from V and 4 bases from J, the gap between germline ends came to 10 bases. In nucleotides, the CDR3 is TGTGCCACCAGCAGAGATCCAGGGCCTAATCAGCCCCAGCATTTT. Translating gives CATSRDPGPNQPQHF.

In its sample, this clone was seen once. The gene calls are TRBV6-1 and TRBJ1-5; D might be TRBD1 (5 bases). The CDR3 has 14 residues. Per the germline V gene, CDR1 is MNHNS and CDR2 is SASEGT. The germline V and J ends were trimmed by 0 bases and 7 bases, with 10 bases remaining between them. The CDR3 loop is CASSEAGGNQPQHF. The CDR3 DNA is TGTGCCAGCAGTGAAGCTGGGGGGAACCAGCCCCAGCATTTT.

This chain joins TRBV5-1 and TRBJ1-1; the match to TRBD1 covers 8 bases. This CDR3 has 14 amino acids. Germline CDR1 is SGHRS and CDR2 is YFSETQ. With 4 bases clipped from V and 1 base from J, the junction kept 3 bases outside the gene matches. The CDR3, as DNA: TGCGCCAGCAGCGTAGACAGGGGGAACACTGAAGCTTTCTTT. Amino acid sequence: CASSVDRGNTEAFF. The whole variable domain, filled in from reference TRBV5-1 and TRBJ1-1, reads KAGVTQTPRYLIKTRGQQVTLSCSPISGHRSVSWYQQTPGQGLQFLFEYFSETQRNKGNFPGRFSGRQFSNSRSEMNVSTLELGDSALYLCASSVDRGNTEAFFGQGTRLTVV.

This chain links TRBV30 with TRBJ1-2, with 10 bases lining up with TRBD1. This CDR3 region has 15 residues. Germline loops: CDR1 GTSNPN, CDR2 SVGIG (reference sequence). V lost 1 base, J lost 5 bases, and 7 bases stayed unmatched. CDR3 in amino acids: CAWSAKGTGDYGYTF. In nucleotides, the CDR3 is TGTGCCTGGAGTGCAAAAGGGACAGGGGATTATGGCTACACCTTC.

This clone showed up just a few times. The V call is TRBV5-5, the J call TRBJ1-5; 7 bases match TRBD1. The trim removed 4 bases at V and 2 bases at J, leaving 3 bases unmatched. The CDR3 contains 14 residues. Germline assignment: CDR1 SGHKS and CDR2 YYEKEE (reference sequence). The CDR3 region has the DNA TGTGCCAGCAGCACCGGGACAGGCAATCAGCCCCAGCATTTT. Its translation: CASSTGTGNQPQHF.